The 19 T cell receptor beta chains below were found in one sample sequenced in a study of T cell responses to AZD1222 COVID-19 vaccine. Generated by immunoSEQ multiplex PCR, the TCRdb table keeps only in-frame clones and is missing some. Of around 140,000 clones listed, more than 90% are singletons. Here the sequenced sample was peripheral blood, taken on day 0 of AZD1222 vaccination. Receptors were obtained from an adult in good health.

V usage is TRBV13 and J usage is TRBJ2-3; 11 positions agree with TRBD2. With V trimmed by 5 bases and J by 0 bases, 4 bases remained unmatched. Germline values: CDR1 PRHDT, CDR2 FYEKMQ (reference sequence). This CDR3 spans 16 amino acids. CDR3 residues: CASSPRLAGSTDTQYF. The CDR3 DNA follows: TGTGCCAGCAGCCCCAGACTAGCGGGAAGCACAGATACGCAGTATTTT.

J is TRBJ1-1 and V is TRBV5-1, with 8 bases identical to TRBD1. The junction had 8 bases not matched to a gene; V was cut back by 4 bases and J by 3 bases. The CDR3 is 15 residues long. CDR1 and CDR2 from the germline V gene are SGHRS and YFSETQ. The CDR3 DNA sequence: TGCGCCAGCAGCGACCCTCGGACAGGGCACACTGAAGCTTTCTTT. The encoded protein is CASSDPRTGHTEAFF.

The V call is TRBV10-3, the J call TRBJ1-3; D perhaps matches TRBD1 (6 bases). CDR3 size: 15 residues. V shed 3 bases and J shed 4 bases, with 13 bases lying between them. CDR1 is ENHRY and CDR2 is SYGVKD in the germline V gene. CDR3 amino acids: CAISEPQGRGNTIYF. The CDR3 region has the DNA TGTGCCATCAGTGAACCCCAGGGGCGGGGAAACACCATATATTTT.

V gene TRBV27 combines with J gene TRBJ1-5, with D possibly TRBD1 on 6 matching bases. Germline V lookup: CDR1 MNHEY, CDR2 SMNVEV (reference sequence). This CDR3 comprises 14 residues. V lost 1 base and J lost 7, with 11 bases in between. The CDR3 reads CASSLYSGAQPQHF. The CDR3 DNA is TGTGCCAGCAGTTTATATTCAGGGGCCCAGCCCCAGCATTTT.

This chain links TRBV11-1 with TRBJ1-4; D is unclear. The CDR3 totals 12 residues. Germline V gene lookup returns CDR1 SGHAT and CDR2 FQDESV (reference sequence). The V end was cut by 5 bases, the J end by 7 bases, with 8 bases between. The CDR3 here is CASSRTGEKLFF. The CDR3 bases are TGTGCCAGCAGCCGTACCGGTGAAAAACTGTTTTTT. The variable domain in full, with the rest retrieved from reference TRBV11-1 and TRBJ1-4, is EAEVAQSPRYKITEKSQAVAFWCDPISGHATLYWYRQILGQGPELLVQFQDESVVDDSQLPKDRFSAERLKGVDSTLKIQPAELGDSAMYLCASSRTGEKLFFGSGTQLSVL.

In DNA, the CDR3 is TGTGCCAGCAGCCCCGGGACAGGGTCCTACGAGCAGTACTTC. This sequence encodes CASSPGTGSYEQYF. The chain links TRBV5-5 to TRBJ2-7; TRBD1 aligns across 9 bases. The ends lost 4 bases at V and 1 base at J; junction bases unmatched: 3. Looked up from germline, CDR1 is SGHKS and CDR2 is YYEKEE (reference sequence). This CDR3 spans 14 amino acids.

The V gene is TRBV7-9, the J gene TRBJ2-1, with D perhaps TRBD1 (5 bases). The length of the CDR3 is 14 residues. Germline loops: CDR1 SEHNR, CDR2 FQNEAQ (reference sequence). Deletions cut 5 bases from V and 7 bases from J, with 15 bases between. For the CDR3, the DNA is TGTGCCAGCAGCCGCGAAAGAAGGGGTAATGAGCAGTTCTTC. It specifies CASSRERRGNEQFF.

A few counts support this clone. The J gene is TRBJ2-2, the V gene TRBV2; D gene uncertain. Trimming removed 3 bases at V and 4 bases at J, with 0 bases between. Germline V gives CDR1 SNHLY, CDR2 FYNNEI. CDR3 length: 11 amino acids. CDR3 DNA: TGTGCCAGCAGTGACACCGGGGAGCTGTTTTTT. It encodes CASSDTGELFF.

V is TRBV5-4 and J is TRBJ1-3, with D tentatively TRBD1 (5 bases). Germline-derived CDR1 and CDR2 are SGHNT and YYREEE (reference sequence). The germline V and J ends were trimmed by 1 base and 2 bases, with 7 bases remaining between them. The CDR3 consists of 14 residues. The CDR3, as DNA: TGTGCCAGCAGCTTGAGGGGACCTGGAAACACCATATATTTT. Translated, it gives CASSLRGPGNTIYF.

This chain uses TRBV5-1 with TRBJ2-7; TRBD2 matches 9 bases. Germline V gives CDR1 SGHRS, CDR2 YFSETQ. The CDR3 runs 17 residues. Unmatched junction bases numbered 12, after V lost 2 bases and J lost 3 bases. The CDR3 reads CASSLGWEREANYEQYF. CDR3 nucleotide sequence: TGCGCCAGCAGCTTAGGTTGGGAGCGGGAGGCAAACTACGAGCAGTACTTC.

This chain links TRBV7-6 with TRBJ1-1; TRBD1 matches at 9 bases. V trimming: 2 bases; J trimming: 0 bases; junction bases outside the gene matches: 7. Germline CDR1 and CDR2: SGHVS and FNYEAQ. This CDR3 spans 17 amino acids. In nucleotides, the CDR3 is TGTGCCAGCAGCTTAATCCCACAGGGGGCGGTGAACACTGAAGCTTTCTTT. Its translation: CASSLIPQGAVNTEAFF.

This clone appeared once. The V gene is TRBV20-1, the J gene TRBJ1-1; 7 bases fit TRBD1. The CDR3 covers 13 residues. Germline V gene lookup returns CDR1 DFQATT and CDR2 SNEGSKA (reference sequence). V dropped 6 bases and J dropped 7; count of bases not matched to a gene: 11. The CDR3 nucleotides are TGCAGTGCCAGTACAGGGGACCGGCTTGAAGCTTTCTTT. It translates to CSASTGDRLEAFF.

This clone appeared once. The chain joins TRBV30 to TRBJ1-2; a weak D match, TRBD1 (5 bases). The CDR3 covers 15 residues. The V gene lost 1 base and the J gene lost 6 bases, with 18 bases spanning the gap. Germline V gives CDR1 GTSNPN, CDR2 SVGIG (reference sequence). CDR3 loop: CAWSGIPGGEDGYTF. In DNA form, the CDR3 reads TGTGCCTGGAGTGGCATACCGGGAGGGGAAGATGGCTACACCTTC.

The chain has TRBV5-4 and TRBJ2-7; TRBD1 matches 8 bases. V was pared by 0 bases and J by 1 base, with 3 bases of the junction left unmatched. CDR1 is SGHNT and CDR2 is YYREEE in the germline V gene (reference sequence). CDR3 length: 15 residues. CDR3 sequence: CASSLETGASYEQYF. As DNA, the CDR3 is TGTGCCAGCAGCTTGGAGACAGGGGCATCCTACGAGCAGTACTTC.

This clone has only a few counts. The chain joins TRBV5-1 to TRBJ2-7; tentatively, D is TRBD2 (5 bases). The germline gives CDR1 SGHRS, CDR2 YFSETQ. Deletions cut 7 bases from V and 7 bases from J, with 12 bases between. CDR3 length: 11 residues. In DNA, the CDR3 is TGCGCCAGCCACGCTGAGGGTGAGCAGTACTTC. Its translation: CASHAEGEQYF.

This clone was counted between two and nine times. The chain couples TRBV18 to TRBJ1-5; D is ambiguous. V dropped 3 bases and J dropped 7 bases, with 13 bases sitting between them. From germline, CDR1 is KGHSH and CDR2 LQKENI. The CDR3 is 14 residues long. The DNA for the CDR3 is TGTGCCAGCTCACCGACCCCGGCGGGGCAGCCCCAGCATTTT. Translated, it gives CASSPTPAGQPQHF.

V usage is TRBV9 and J usage is TRBJ2-1, with no clear D. V shed 4 bases and J shed 8 bases, with 10 bases lying between them. Germline CDR1 is SGDLS and CDR2 is YYNGEE. This CDR3 comprises 12 residues. CDR3 amino acids: CASSLQGYEQFF. The CDR3 DNA is TGTGCCAGCAGCCTTCAAGGATATGAGCAGTTCTTC.

This chain links TRBV4-1 with TRBJ2-7; the D is unclear. V was clipped by 4 bases and J by 2 bases, with 15 bases between them. Germline values: CDR1 MGHRA, CDR2 YSYEKL. The CDR3 has 15 residues. This chain's CDR3 is CASSPTGSYTYEQYF. CDR3 in DNA: TGCGCCAGCAGCCCCACCGGGTCCTACACCTACGAGCAGTACTTC.

The CDR3 loop is CASSLAGTSYEQYF. CDR3 in DNA: TGTGCCAGCAGCCTCGCAGGGACCTCCTACGAGCAGTACTTC. The V and J genes are TRBV5-5 and TRBJ2-7; D possibly matches TRBD1 or TRBD2 (5 bases each). Deletions cut 4 bases from V and 0 bases from J, with 11 bases between. CDR1 and CDR2 (germline): SGHKS, YYEKEE (reference sequence). This CDR3 spans 14 amino acids.